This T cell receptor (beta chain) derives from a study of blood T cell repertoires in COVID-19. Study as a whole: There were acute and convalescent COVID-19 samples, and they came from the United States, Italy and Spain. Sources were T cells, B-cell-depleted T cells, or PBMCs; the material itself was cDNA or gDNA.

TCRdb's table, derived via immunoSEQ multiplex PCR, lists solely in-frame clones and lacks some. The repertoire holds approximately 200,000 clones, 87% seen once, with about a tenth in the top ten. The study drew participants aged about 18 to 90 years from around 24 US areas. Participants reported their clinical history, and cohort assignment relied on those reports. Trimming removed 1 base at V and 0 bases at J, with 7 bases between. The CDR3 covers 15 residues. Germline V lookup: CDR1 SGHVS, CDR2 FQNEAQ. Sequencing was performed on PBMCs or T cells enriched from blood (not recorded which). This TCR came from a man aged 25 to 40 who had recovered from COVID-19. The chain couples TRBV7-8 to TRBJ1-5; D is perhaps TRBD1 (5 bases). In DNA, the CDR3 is TGTGCCAGCAGCTTAGACAGGTTTAGCAATCAGCCCCAGCATTTT. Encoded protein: CASSLDRFSNQPQHF.